Sequencing of this TCR beta chain was carried out in a study of shared clonotypes between healthy human individuals. Overall study results and limits: It was anticipated that sequencing depth would influence how many clonotypes donors shared.

CDR3 length: 13 residues. The ends lost 4 bases at V and 5 bases at J; junction bases unmatched: 7. Germline V lookup: CDR1 GTSNPN, CDR2 SVGIG (reference sequence). The sorted-subset replicate PCRs were given roughly 190 ng DNA, which is 25,000 to 35,000 T cell genomes. The repertoire was sequenced with immunoSEQ multiplex PCR; TCRdb's copy has only in-frame clones and lacks some. In the table there are about 960,000 clones, around three quarters of which are singletons. This clone was seen only a few times. What it binds is unknown. The clonotype originates from a man younger than 35 in good health. This chain joins TRBV30 and TRBJ2-5; the match to TRBD1 covers 7 bases. Sequenced sample: memory CD4+ T cells sorted from blood. Subset here: CD45RA-negative fraction. CDR3 coding DNA: TGTGCCTGGAACCAGGGGGAACGGGAGACCCAGTACTTC. Protein product: CAWNQGERETQYF.